The 25 T cell receptor beta chains below all came from one sample that was sequenced in a study of cytomegalovirus exposure and HLA in healthy donors. The data were produced by immunoSEQ multiplex PCR, yet TCRdb's version contains in-frame clones alone and is incomplete. This repertoire shows 100,000 to 120,000 clones, approximately 85% found once; its top ten account for around 3.1%. Sequencing was done on a sample of PBMCs. These receptors were collected from a woman between 18 and 29 years old in good health and CMV-seronegative.

The chain uses TRBV11-2 and TRBJ1-3; perhaps TRBD1 as D (5 bases). In germline, CDR1 is SGHAT, CDR2 FQNNGV. This CDR3 is built from 17 residues. Trimming stripped 5 bases from V and 0 bases from J, with 17 bases between. The CDR3 protein is CASSAGTRGGSGNTIYF. In DNA, the CDR3 is TGTGCCAGCAGCGCCGGGACCCGGGGGGGCTCTGGAAACACCATATATTTT.

The chain combines TRBV5-6 with TRBJ2-5, with D perhaps matching TRBD2 (5 bases). V gave up 0 bases and J gave up 4 bases, with 10 bases separating them. The CDR3 covers 14 residues. CDR1 is SGHDT and CDR2 is YYEEEE in the germline V gene. The CDR3: CASSLGGFGETQYF. CDR3 DNA: TGTGCCAGCAGCTTGGGCGGGTTCGGAGAGACCCAGTACTTC.

This clone was seen a handful of times. The CDR3 sequence is CSARTVGGYTF. Written as DNA, the CDR3 is TGCAGTGCAAGGACAGTTGGTGGCTACACCTTC. This chain joins TRBV20-1 and TRBJ1-2, with D possibly matching TRBD1 (6 bases). The CDR3 is 11 residues long. The ends were cut back, 6 bases at V and 7 bases at J, with 12 bases in the middle. From germline, CDR1 is DFQATT and CDR2 SNEGSKA (reference sequence).

This chain links TRBV5-1 with TRBJ1-6, with 10 bases lining up with TRBD1. Trimming at V came to 4 bases and at J to 4 bases, leaving 5 bases not matched to a gene. Germline V gives CDR1 SGHRS, CDR2 YFSETQ. The CDR3 is 16 residues long. The CDR3 sequence: CASSQQGQGYNSPLHF. In DNA form, the CDR3 reads TGCGCCAGCAGCCAACAGGGACAGGGGTATAATTCACCCCTCCACTTT.

The chain links TRBV5-1 to TRBJ2-7; D may be TRBD1 (6 bases). Germline CDR1 SGHRS, CDR2 YFSETQ. V dropped 4 bases and J dropped 2 bases, with 10 bases sitting between them. The CDR3 has 13 amino acids. The CDR3 protein is CASSATGPYEQYF. CDR3 bases: TGCGCCAGCAGCGCCACAGGGCCCTACGAGCAGTACTTC.

This sequence joins TRBV2 and TRBJ1-1, with D uncertain. The CDR3 runs to 14 residues. The V and J ends lost 0 bases and 1 base respectively, with 6 bases between them. Germline CDR1 reads SNHLY; CDR2 reads FYNNEI. The chain's CDR3 is CASSEARGNTEAFF. CDR3 in DNA: TGTGCCAGCAGTGAAGCCCGCGGGAACACTGAAGCTTTCTTT.

The chain carries TRBV19 and TRBJ1-1; possible D gene TRBD1, 5 bases. Germline V gene sequence: CDR1 LNHDA, CDR2 SQIVND (reference sequence). V was trimmed by 1 base and J by 0 bases, leaving 9 bases between them. CDR3 length: 15 residues. The CDR3 sequence: CASSIGVGVNTEAFF. The DNA for the CDR3 is TGTGCCAGTAGTATAGGTGTAGGGGTGAACACTGAAGCTTTCTTT.

J is TRBJ2-5 and V is TRBV7-9; a possible D gene is TRBD2 (6 bases). The length of the CDR3 is 14 residues. The ends were cut back, 3 bases at V and 10 bases at J, with 18 bases in the middle. Germline CDR1 is SEHNR and CDR2 is FQNEAQ (reference sequence). CDR3 DNA sequence: TGTGCCAGCAGCTTGGGACCGGGACTTCCGGACCAGTACTTC. Its translation is CASSLGPGLPDQYF.

This clone was detected only a few times. The rearrangement links TRBV5-1 to TRBJ1-6, with 9 positions matching TRBD1. This CDR3 has 16 residues. V shed 0 bases, J shed 10 bases, and the junction held 8 bases outside the gene matches. Per the germline V gene, CDR1 is SGHRS and CDR2 is YFSETQ. CDR3 residues: CASSLAGTGIQSPLHF. The CDR3 region has the DNA TGCGCCAGCAGCTTGGCCGGGACAGGGATTCAATCACCCCTCCACTTT.

The chain links TRBV5-6 to TRBJ1-1, with D maybe TRBD1 (6 bases). CDR1 and CDR2 (germline): SGHDT, YYEEEE. CDR3 length equals 13 residues. Trimming removed 7 bases at V and 4 bases at J, with 14 bases between. The DNA for the CDR3 is TGTGCCAGCTCCCAGGGGCTGGGCACTGAAGCTTTCTTT. Encoded protein: CASSQGLGTEAFF.

In this sample, this clone turned up a few times. This chain links TRBV15 with TRBJ2-4, with 7 nucleotides matching TRBD2. V lost 0 bases, J lost 2 bases, and 4 bases stayed unmatched. CDR3 length: 16 amino acids. Germline CDR1 reads LNHNV; CDR2 reads YYDKDF (reference sequence). The CDR3 region has the DNA TGTGCCACCAGCAGAGAACGCGGGAGCTCCAAAAACATTCAGTACTTC. It yields the protein CATSRERGSSKNIQYF. The variable domain in full, with the rest retrieved from reference TRBV15 and TRBJ2-4, is DAMVIQNPRYQVTQFGKPVTLSCSQTLNHNVMYWYQQKSSQAPKLLFHYYDKDFNNEADTPDNFQSRRPNTSFCFLDIRSPGLGDTAMYLCATSRERGSSKNIQYFGAGTRLSVL.

The chain links TRBV5-1 to TRBJ2-7, with a tentative D call TRBD1 (6 bases). The germline V and J ends were trimmed by 4 bases and 2 bases, with 16 bases remaining between them. Germline lookup yields CDR1 SGHRS and CDR2 YFSETQ. CDR3 size: 15 residues. The CDR3 loop reads CASSAYRDLPYEQYF. CDR3 bases: TGCGCCAGCAGCGCTTACAGGGATTTACCCTACGAGCAGTACTTC.

CDR3 DNA: TGTGCCAGCAGCTTGTCAACAGGGGCCACCTACGAGCAGTACTTC. Amino acid sequence: CASSLSTGATYEQYF. The J gene is TRBJ2-7, the V gene TRBV7-6; TRBD1 aligns across 7 bases. The ends lost 3 bases at V and 2 bases at J; junction bases unmatched: 7. The CDR3 sequence is 15 residues long. Per germline, CDR1 SGHVS and CDR2 FNYEAQ. The whole variable domain, remainder taken from reference TRBV7-6 and TRBJ2-7, is GAGVSQSPRYKVTKRGQDVALRCDPISGHVSLYWYRQALGQGPEFLTYFNYEAQQDKSGLPNDRFSAERPEGSISTLTIQRTEQRDSAMYRCASSLSTGATYEQYFGPGTRLTVT.

V and J are TRBV11-1 and TRBJ2-7; D gene ambiguous. Germline V CDR1 and CDR2: SGHAT, FQDESV (reference sequence). CDR3 length: 12 residues. V was shortened by 3 bases and J by 2 bases, with 5 bases between the two germline ends. The CDR3 loop reads CASSFSAYEQYF. CDR3 DNA: TGTGCCAGCAGCTTCTCCGCCTACGAGCAGTACTTC. Full variable domain (missing parts from reference TRBV11-1 and TRBJ2-7): EAEVAQSPRYKITEKSQAVAFWCDPISGHATLYWYRQILGQGPELLVQFQDESVVDDSQLPKDRFSAERLKGVDSTLKIQPAELGDSAMYLCASSFSAYEQYFGPGTRLTVT.

The chain employs TRBV2 and TRBJ2-2, with D possibly matching TRBD2 (5 bases). The CDR3 sequence is 15 residues long. The V end lost 4 bases, the J end lost 7 bases, and 16 bases lay between the germline ends. Germline assignment: CDR1 SNHLY and CDR2 FYNNEI. In DNA, the CDR3 is TGTGCCAGCAGTGGGATCCCCGTGGGGAGCGGGGAGCTGTTTTTT. The encoded protein is CASSGIPVGSGELFF.

The rearrangement joins TRBV29-1 to TRBJ1-2, with D perhaps matching TRBD1 (5 bases). The CDR3 length is 16 residues. V dropped 2 bases and J dropped 1 base, with 17 bases sitting between them. CDR1 and CDR2 (germline): SQVTM, ANQGSEA. CDR3 sequence reads: CSVESQGHTFNYGYTF. DNA for the CDR3: TGCAGCGTTGAAAGTCAGGGCCATACCTTTAACTATGGCTACACCTTC. Drawing the rest from reference TRBV29-1 and TRBJ1-2, the complete variable domain is SAVISQKPSRDICQRGTSLTIQCQVDSQVTMMFWYRQQPGQSLTLIATANQGSEATYESGFVIDKFPISRPNLTFSTLTVSNMSPEDSSIYLCSVESQGHTFNYGYTFGSGTRLTVV.

The chain combines TRBV5-6 with TRBJ2-1, with 10 bases matching TRBD1. J gave up 7 bases and V 3 bases, and 10 bases lay outside the gene matches. Germline lookup yields CDR1 SGHDT and CDR2 YYEEEE. The CDR3 is 16 residues long. In DNA, the CDR3 is TGTGCCAGCAGCTCGACTGACAGGGGGCGAATGAATGAGCAGTTCTTC. As protein: CASSSTDRGRMNEQFF.

The V and J genes are TRBV10-3 and TRBJ2-3; no clear D. The CDR3 extends over 17 amino acids. Germline V CDR1 and CDR2: ENHRY, SYGVKD. V lost 2 bases and J 0 bases, leaving 15 bases between the germline ends. CDR3 coding DNA: TGTGCCATCAGTGAGACTACCCTCTTATCTAGCACAGATACGCAGTATTTT. This codes for CAISETTLLSSTDTQYF.

The chain is built from TRBV4-1 and TRBJ1-4; no firm D call. Per germline, CDR1 MGHRA and CDR2 YSYEKL. Trimming pared 3 bases from V and 8 bases from J, leaving 16 bases between. The CDR3 has 15 residues. The CDR3 region is CASSQDGIIGEKLFF. The CDR3 nucleotides read TGCGCCAGCAGCCAGGACGGGATTATCGGGGAAAAACTGTTTTTT.

J is TRBJ2-1 and V is TRBV6-1; 9 nucleotides line up with TRBD1. The germline V gene encodes CDR1 MNHNS and CDR2 SASEGT. Losses at the gene ends were 4 bases for V and 4 bases for J; bases not matched to a gene: 8. CDR3 size: 16 residues. The CDR3 here is CASSAPGTGNYNEQFF. In nucleotides, the CDR3 is TGTGCCAGCAGTGCGCCGGGGACAGGGAATTACAATGAGCAGTTCTTC.

The J gene is TRBJ1-1, the V gene TRBV5-6, with D possibly TRBD1 on 5 matching bases. Trimming pared 8 bases from V and 1 base from J, leaving 12 bases between. CDR3 size: 13 residues. Germline CDR1 is SGHDT and CDR2 is YYEEEE. CDR3 DNA: TGTGCCAGTGCGGGACGGCAGAACACTGAAGCTTTCTTT. As protein: CASAGRQNTEAFF.

This chain uses TRBV27 with TRBJ2-1; the match to TRBD1 covers 8 bases. Trimming removed 6 bases from V and 9 bases from J; junction bases left unmatched: 10. This CDR3 comprises 14 residues. Germline V gene sequence: CDR1 MNHEY, CDR2 SMNVEV (reference sequence). CDR3 DNA: TGTGCCAGCAGATACAGGACAGGGTACGGTGAGCAGTTCTTC. It specifies CASRYRTGYGEQFF.

The rearrangement uses TRBV9 and TRBJ2-3; 8 bases line up with TRBD2. Germline V gene data show CDR1 as SGDLS and CDR2 as YYNGEE. V lost 0 bases to trimming and J lost 7 bases; unmatched junction nucleotides: 10. This CDR3 comprises 16 residues. CDR3 sequence: CASSVEAAGALNTQYF. CDR3 bases: TGTGCCAGCAGCGTAGAGGCAGCGGGGGCCCTCAATACGCAGTATTTT. Using reference TRBV9 and TRBJ2-3 for the parts outside the CDR3, the full variable domain is DSGVTQTPKHLITATGQRVTLRCSPRSGDLSVYWYQQSLDQGLQFLIQYYNGEERAKGNILERFSAQQFPDLHSELNLSSLELGDSALYFCASSVEAAGALNTQYFGPGTRLTVL.

The CDR3 loop reads CASRLQGLTGELFF. Here the CDR3 DNA reads TGTGCCAGCAGGCTCCAGGGTCTGACCGGGGAGCTGTTTTTT. This chain links TRBV6-6 with TRBJ2-2; tentative D call: TRBD1 (5 bases). Trimming left V 6 bases short and J 5 bases short, with 13 bases between. The CDR3 runs 14 residues. Germline CDR1 MNHNY, CDR2 SVGAGI (reference sequence).

The V and J genes are TRBV6-1 and TRBJ2-3; TRBD1 agrees at 9 bases. V was clipped by 0 bases and J by 1 base; unmatched bases: 5. The CDR3 loop spans 17 amino acids. The germline V gene encodes CDR1 MNHNS and CDR2 SASEGT. The CDR3 reads CASSEAWTGEGTDTQYF. The CDR3 DNA follows: TGTGCCAGCAGTGAAGCGTGGACAGGGGAGGGCACAGATACGCAGTATTTT.